This T cell receptor (beta chain) came from a study of blood T cell repertoires in COVID-19. Looking at the study overall: The study drew acute and convalescent COVID-19 samples from the United States, Italy and Spain.

V was clipped by 8 bases and J by 0 bases, with 8 bases between them. Germline assignment: CDR1 WSHSY and CDR2 SAAADI. This CDR3 contains 13 residues. Authors' analysis steps: Reference gene primers were amplified, and this amplification served to estimate nucleated cell counts. Method: immunoSEQ multiplex PCR; TCRdb's copy keeps in-frame clones and lacks some. V and J calls and clone size are given by that table; D and trimming were obtained from the DNA. The sample lists about 55,000 clones; roughly 87% were seen once. The sample comprised peripheral blood. The clonotype was recovered from a woman in her sixties or seventies with acute or convalescent COVID-19. V is TRBV10-2 and J is TRBJ1-5; possible D gene TRBD1, 6 bases. CDR3: CASGQTSNQPQHF. CDR3 nucleotide sequence: TGCGCCAGCGGACAGACTAGCAATCAGCCCCAGCATTTT.